The clone carrying this T cell receptor (beta chain) was found a few times. Individual cDNA molecules received unique molecular identifiers. TCRdb passed the 5' RACE reads through MiXCR, listing each CDR3 protein once. The table records under 50,000 distinct CDR3 sequences, 20% to 25% of them present only once. The data derive from a study of early T cells in non-severe SARS-CoV-2 infection. Study-level background: Bulk RNA isolated from unsorted whole blood underwent sequencing; chains were not paired.

The sequencing used whole blood, collected at baseline. The TCR sequence derives from an adult who was a healthcare worker with PCR-confirmed SARS-CoV-2 infection or an uninfected control (not recorded which).

CDR3 sequence: CASSQQGGVNEKLFF. The CDR3 nucleotides are TGCGCCAGCAGCCAACAGGGGGGCGTTAATGAAAAACTGTTTTTT. The chain recombines TRBV4-3 with TRBJ1-4, with 7 positions matching TRBD1. V was clipped by 2 bases and J by 4 bases; unmatched bases: 4. CDR1 is LGHNA, CDR2 YSLEER, per germline. This CDR3 is built from 15 residues.